The 7 T cell receptor beta chains below come from one sample, sequenced in a study of OX40 agonist ivuxolimab in advanced cancers. To prepare the library, the immunoSEQ multiplex PCR assay was applied. Entries here come from immuneACCESS through TCRdb and include only in-frame sequences with V and J called. Some clones fail to appear in such tables; in the studies checked, an unresolved V gene covers under half of the shortfall, and the cause of the remainder is unknown. In all, the sample holds around 120,000 clones, and approximately 92% of those were seen once. The ten largest clonotypes hold under 0.7% of the sample. The source was CD4+ or CD8+ T cells sorted from blood, collected in a trial of the OX40 agonist ivuxolimab. The source is an adult with an advanced solid tumor such as melanoma, head and neck, liver or kidney cancer.

The chain employs TRBV6-1 and TRBJ1-5; tentative D call: TRBD1 (6 bases). CDR1 and CDR2 (germline): MNHNS, SASEGT. V shed 3 bases and J shed 11 bases, with 14 bases lying between them. CDR3 length: 13 amino acids. CDR3 loop: CASSEGGRLTQHF. CDR3 nucleotides: TGTGCCAGCAGTGAGGGGGGGCGACTGACCCAGCATTTT.

This chain connects TRBV19 to TRBJ2-7, with TRBD1 identical over 7 bases. Germline V CDR1 and CDR2: LNHDA, SQIVND (reference sequence). V was clipped by 6 bases and J by 1 base; unmatched bases: 9. This CDR3 spans 15 amino acids. In DNA form, the CDR3 reads TGTGCCAGTAGGTCACCGGGACAGTCTTCCTACGAGCAGTACTTC. Its translation: CASRSPGQSSYEQYF.

This clone was found once. The chain joins TRBV10-3 to TRBJ1-1; no firm D call. The CDR3 sequence is 13 residues long. Germline V lookup: CDR1 ENHRY, CDR2 SYGVKD. V was cut by 2 bases and J by 2 bases, with 6 bases left in between. The CDR3: CAISENFNTEAFF. The CDR3, as DNA: TGTGCCATCAGTGAGAATTTCAACACTGAAGCTTTCTTT.

The chain has TRBV23-1 and TRBJ2-7, with TRBD2 matching 12 bases. TRBV23-1 is an open reading frame whose function is uncertain. This CDR3 contains 18 residues. With 0 bases clipped from V and 3 bases from J, the junction kept 9 bases outside the gene matches. Here the CDR3 reads CASSQSLVTSGGHYEQYF. CDR3 DNA sequence: TGCGCCAGCAGTCAATCCTTAGTGACTAGCGGGGGCCACTACGAGCAGTACTTC.

This CDR3 reads CASSFSPPGQGSAEAFF. CDR3 sequence (DNA): TGTGCCAGCAGCTTTTCCCCACCGGGACAGGGGAGCGCTGAAGCTTTCTTT. The chain uses TRBV7-6 and TRBJ1-1; 10 bases map to TRBD1. The germline gives CDR1 SGHVS, CDR2 FNYEAQ. J lost 6 bases, V lost 3 bases, and 13 bases had no gene match. The CDR3 length is 17 residues.

The V gene is TRBV30, the J gene TRBJ2-2, with D perhaps assigned TRBD1 or TRBD2 (6 bases each). The V end lost 2 bases, the J end lost 10 bases, and 20 bases lay between the germline ends. This CDR3 is 15 amino acids long. Germline loops: CDR1 GTSNPN, CDR2 SVGIG (reference sequence). CDR3 DNA sequence: TGTGCCTGGAGTTACCCATGGGGGGCAGGAGAGGAGCTGTTTTTT. Translating it yields CAWSYPWGAGEELFF.

The CDR3 loop is CASSPAAGGVTGELFF. The CDR3 coding sequence is TGTGCCAGCAGCCCGGCCGCAGGGGGAGTGACCGGGGAGCTGTTTTTT. V gene TRBV5-6 combines with J gene TRBJ2-2, with TRBD1 identical over 7 bases. Germline-derived CDR1 and CDR2 are SGHDT and YYEEEE. The CDR3 extends over 16 amino acids. The junction had 11 bases not matched to a gene; V was cut back by 4 bases and J by 5 bases. Full variable domain (missing parts from reference TRBV5-6 and TRBJ2-2): DAGVTQSPTHLIKTRGQQVTLRCSPKSGHDTVSWYQQALGQGPQFIFQYYEEEERQRGNFPDRFSGHQFPNYSSELNVNALLLGDSALYLCASSPAAGGVTGELFFGEGSRLTVL.